This TCR beta chain was profiled in a study of CD8 T cells in ankylosing spondylitis. General study results and limits: In peripheral blood, disease-linked CD8+ clones occurred at relatively low frequencies. A motif in TCR beta, a set of about eight highly homologous variants, appeared characteristic of ankylosing spondylitis blood.

The CDR3 loop spans 16 amino acids. Trimming took 4 bases from V and 1 from J, leaving 16 bases between them. In germline, CDR1 is SGDLS, CDR2 YYNGEE. This clonotype was detected ten times or more. What it recognizes is unknown. From the 5' RACE reads, TCRdb called clonotypes with MiXCR, one entry per CDR3 protein. Of tens of thousands of distinct CDR3 sequences detected, about 2.5% appear once; the ten largest clones hold about 4.5%. J is TRBJ2-3 and V is TRBV9; D possibly matches TRBD1 or TRBD2 (6 bases each). Sequencing input: blood, either unsorted or a sorted T cell fraction (not recorded which). The sequence was collected from a male donor with ankylosing spondylitis or in good health (not recorded which). Here the CDR3 reads CASSSRGGRGTDTQYF. DNA for the CDR3: TGTGCCAGCAGCTCCCGTGGGGGGCGGGGCACAGATACGCAGTATTTT.